Listed here are 20 T cell receptor beta chains from one sample, sequenced in a study of response to subunit inactivated influenza vaccine. TCRdb re-derived calls from the RT-PCR reads in MiXCR, one entry per CDR3 protein. The sample records roughly 630,000 distinct CDR3 sequences, 14% being singletons. Source: PBMCs from blood, taken 14 to 15 days before vaccination. All receptors derive from a man aged 50 to 59 who received an inactivated influenza vaccine.

V usage is TRBV7-2 and J usage is TRBJ1-2, with D uncertain. CDR1 and CDR2 from the germline V gene are SGHTA and FQGNSA. V was clipped by 0 bases and J by 5 bases, with 10 bases between them. There are 14 residues in the CDR3. The CDR3 sequence: CASSLAGTEYGYTF. CDR3 in DNA: TGTGCCAGCAGCTTAGCGGGAACGGAGTATGGCTACACCTTC.

The chain links TRBV7-2 to TRBJ2-3, with TRBD2 identical over 11 bases. CDR1 is SGHTA, CDR2 FQGNSA, per germline. The J segment lost 2 bases and the V segment lost 5 bases, leaving 6 bases of the junction unmatched. The CDR3 spans 16 residues. The CDR3 nucleotides read TGTGCCAGCAGCCTGAGACTAGCGGGGAACACAGATACGCAGTATTTT. This gives the protein CASSLRLAGNTDTQYF.

The CDR3 loop is CASSPGPRQGGYTF. For the CDR3, the DNA is TGCGCCAGCAGCCCCGGCCCCAGGCAGGGTGGCTACACCTTC. V is TRBV4-1 and J is TRBJ1-2; a possible D gene is TRBD1 (5 bases). From germline, CDR1 is MGHRA and CDR2 YSYEKL. V dropped 4 bases and J dropped 7 bases, with 16 bases sitting between them. The CDR3 sequence is 14 residues long.

The chain recombines TRBV11-2 with TRBJ2-1, with D unclear. From germline, CDR1 is SGHAT and CDR2 FQNNGV. V was pared by 2 bases and J by 3 bases, with 14 bases between. This CDR3 contains 16 residues. The DNA of the CDR3 is TGTGCCAGCAGCTTAAGTTCGGGTTCCTACTACAATGAGCAGTTCTTC. Amino acids: CASSLSSGSYYNEQFF.

This clonotype was counted only a few times. The gene calls are TRBV12-3 or TRBV12-4 and TRBJ2-7; D unclear. The CDR3 is made up of 12 amino acids. The V end lost 7 bases, the J end lost 6 bases, and 13 bases lay between the germline ends. The CDR3 is CASTARLGEQYF. CDR3 nucleotide sequence: TGTGCCAGCACCGCCCGACTCGGCGAGCAGTACTTC.

The sample holds many counts of this clonotype. The chain joins TRBV28 to TRBJ2-3; D is perhaps TRBD1 (6 bases). Germline CDR1 reads MDHEN; CDR2 reads SYDVKM. CDR3 size: 14 residues. The germline V and J ends were trimmed by 4 bases and 5 bases, with 13 bases remaining between them. The CDR3 region has the DNA TGTGCCAGCAGTTGGGCAGGGGAAGGAGATACGCAGTATTTT. This gives the protein CASSWAGEGDTQYF.

This clonotype has more than one count but fewer than ten. V usage is TRBV27 and J usage is TRBJ1-5, with D tentatively TRBD1 (6 bases). The CDR3 runs 18 residues. Germline V gene sequence: CDR1 MNHEY, CDR2 SMNVEV (reference sequence). Trimming pared 2 bases from V and 0 bases from J, leaving 17 bases between. CDR3 protein: CASSLRFSPGVSNQPQHF. The CDR3 nucleotides read TGTGCCAGCAGTTTAAGGTTTAGTCCAGGGGTTAGCAATCAGCCCCAGCATTTT.

The chain joins TRBV20-1 to TRBJ2-1; the D is unclear. Between the trimmed V and J ends, which lost 3 bases and 3 bases, there was a span of 15 bases. CDR1 is DFQATT and CDR2 is SNEGSKA in the germline V gene (reference sequence). The CDR3 covers 15 residues. CDR3 coding DNA: TGCAGTGCTAGCCGCCGCCGATTGCTCTACAATGAGCAGTTCTTC. Protein: CSASRRRLLYNEQFF.

The genes are TRBV29-1 and TRBJ1-1; tentatively, D is TRBD1 (5 bases). Between the trimmed V and J ends, which lost 4 bases and 0 bases, there was a span of 15 bases. This CDR3 contains 15 residues. The germline V gene encodes CDR1 SQVTM and CDR2 ANQGSEA. The CDR3 nucleotides are TGCAGCGTTGTTGGGGGTCAGCACATGAACACTGAAGCTTTCTTT. This encodes CSVVGGQHMNTEAFF.

The chain joins TRBV3-1 to TRBJ1-1, with D uncertain. V dropped 2 bases and J dropped 6 bases, with 13 bases sitting between them. The germline gives CDR1 LGHDT, CDR2 YNNKEL (reference sequence). CDR3 size: 14 residues. This CDR3 is CASSQTIGPAEAFF. CDR3 DNA: TGTGCCAGCAGCCAAACAATTGGACCGGCTGAAGCTTTCTTT. Full variable domain (remainder filled in from reference TRBV3-1 and TRBJ1-1): DTAVSQTPKYLVTQMGNDKSIKCEQNLGHDTMYWYKQDSKKFLKIMFSYNNKELIINETVPNRFSPKSPDKAHLNLHINSLELGDSAVYFCASSQTIGPAEAFFGQGTRLTVV.

This clonotype has just a few counts. This chain joins TRBV6-2 or TRBV6-3 and TRBJ2-1, with TRBD1 identical over 12 bases. The length of the CDR3 is 14 residues. The V gene end was trimmed by 7 bases and the J gene end by 8 bases; junction bases not matched to a gene: 6. Per germline, CDR1 MNHEY and CDR2 SVGEGT. The CDR3, as DNA: TGTGCCAGCAACTTGGGACAGGGGGCATATGAGCAGTTCTTC. This encodes CASNLGQGAYEQFF.

Worth noting for this clonotype: A much larger clone is a single base away; this may be a read error. The gene calls are TRBV6-2 or TRBV6-3 and TRBJ2-2; D call uncertain. CDR3 length: 13 residues. V gave up 1 base and J gave up 7 bases, with 7 bases separating them. CDR1 MNHEY and CDR2 SVGEGT come from the germline V gene. CDR3 sequence (DNA): TGTGCCAGCAGTTACTATTTCATCGGGGAGCTGTTTTTT. Encoded protein: CASSYYFIGELFF.

This rearrangement joins TRBV12-3 or TRBV12-4 to TRBJ2-5; D gene ambiguous. This CDR3 is built from 13 residues. V was pared by 6 bases and J by 5 bases, with 13 bases between. The CDR3 sequence is CASSTQGLETQYF. The CDR3 nucleotides read TGTGCCAGCAGCACCCAAGGGTTGGAGACCCAGTACTTC.

The V and J genes are TRBV7-2 and TRBJ2-1; 9 bases map to TRBD2. CDR1 is SGHTA and CDR2 is FQGNSA in the germline V gene. Trimming cost V 5 bases and J 9 bases; bases outside gene matches: 11. The CDR3 is 15 residues long. CDR3 bases: TGTGCCAGCAGCCTCGGACTAGCGATAGGGGGTGAGCAGTTCTTC. This codes for CASSLGLAIGGEQFF.

This chain links TRBV7-8 with TRBJ2-5; TRBD1 matches at 8 bases. Germline V CDR1 and CDR2: SGHVS, FQNEAQ. V shed 6 bases, J shed 5 bases, and the junction held 14 bases outside the gene matches. There are 16 residues in the CDR3. The CDR3 is CASSSGQGPTGETQYF. In DNA, the CDR3 is TGTGCCAGCAGTAGTGGACAGGGCCCTACCGGGGAGACCCAGTACTTC.

V usage is TRBV20-1 and J usage is TRBJ2-5, with TRBD2 identical over 8 bases. The CDR3 totals 13 residues. CDR1 is DFQATT and CDR2 is SNEGSKA in the germline V gene (reference sequence). Trimming removed 4 bases from V and 0 bases from J; junction bases left unmatched: 1. CDR3 loop: CSAKRGNQETQYF. CDR3 DNA: TGCAGTGCTAAGCGGGGGAACCAAGAGACCCAGTACTTC.

This clonotype was counted only a few times. The J gene is TRBJ1-1, the V gene TRBV7-2; D ambiguous. Per germline, CDR1 SGHTA and CDR2 FQGNSA. V was shortened by 1 base and J by 0 bases, with 6 bases between the two germline ends. The CDR3 is made up of 14 amino acids. CDR3 protein: CASSLVALNTEAFF. The CDR3 DNA sequence: TGTGCCAGCAGCTTAGTCGCCCTGAACACTGAAGCTTTCTTT.

This clonotype was detected only a few times. This rearrangement joins TRBV18 to TRBJ1-2; 9 bases line up with TRBD1. Germline assignment: CDR1 KGHSH and CDR2 LQKENI. This CDR3 has 14 amino acids. V trimming: 2 bases; J trimming: 8 bases; junction bases outside the gene matches: 6. The CDR3 DNA reads TGTGCCAGCTCACCAGAGACAGGGGGAAGAGGCTACACCTTC. As protein: CASSPETGGRGYTF.

This clonotype has at least ten counts. This chain connects TRBV13 to TRBJ2-1; possibly TRBD2 for D (7 bases). V dropped 5 bases and J dropped 4 bases, with 36 bases sitting between them. This CDR3 region has 22 residues. Germline values: CDR1 PRHDT, CDR2 FYEKMQ (reference sequence). CDR3 in DNA: TGTGCCAGCAGCAAGGGGGAAGGAAGCGGGGCTCTTTATCGGACGGTGTACAATGAGCAGTTCTTC. Translated, it gives CASSKGEGSGALYRTVYNEQFF.

This clonotype was seen many times. The chain carries TRBV28 and TRBJ2-3, with TRBD1 matching over 9 bases. The CDR3 extends over 16 amino acids. Trimming removed 4 bases from V and 6 bases from J; junction bases left unmatched: 11. In germline, CDR1 is MDHEN, CDR2 SYDVKM. The CDR3 DNA sequence: TGTGCCAGCAGTTCCGCCGGGACAGGGTTACATGATACGCAGTATTTT. Amino acids: CASSSAGTGLHDTQYF.